The following is a TCR beta chain sequence with its context. Its antigen has not been determined. Qualities for individual bases were not recorded, and no much larger clone is one base off. What this sample's treatment or condition label stands for: roughly 10-day PBMC culture with coronavirus spike peptide pools or control peptides (ViraFEST assay). To expand antigen-specific T cells with peptide pools and then pick out the expanded clonotypes through TCR sequencing, the study relied on the ViraFEST assay. The positive SARS-CoV-2 PCR tests of the convalescent patients were dated from March to December 2020, before the Alpha, Beta and Delta variants emerged in the United States. PBMCs were cultured at around 2 million per well in IMDM supplemented with around 5.5% human AB serum and 9.5 to 10 IU/ml IL-2, with approximately 10 ug/ml peptide pools added. Half of the culture medium was replaced with fresh IL-2-containing medium on days 3 and 7. Once the cells had been in culture for 9 to 10 days, the EasySep CD4+ T cell isolation kit was used to isolate CD4+ T cells by negative selection. PBMCs were separated from whole blood using Ficoll-Paque Plus gradient centrifugation and then either used fresh or cryopreserved at -140C. Triplicate wells were generally used for each culture condition.

Receptor amplification or capture employed PCR. DNA from cultured CD4+ T cells was subjected to TCR sequencing with the Oncomine TCR Beta short-read assay at the Johns Hopkins FTIC core. The QIAamp micro DNA kit was used to extract genomic DNA from the cultured CD4+ T cells. Oncomine TCR Beta libraries from cultured CD4+ T cells were pooled using unique dual indexes and sequenced on an Illumina iSeq 100. In the paper's pipeline: Non-productive sequences were removed, and CDR3s not starting with C, not ending with F or W, or shorter than 7 amino acids were discarded. The MANAFEST web application was used to identify antigen-specific clonotypes by comparing peptide-stimulated wells against reference wells and other culture wells. Positive clones required FDR below 0.05, an odds ratio above 5, and productive frequency above 0.1% in at least two of three replicate wells. Clonotypes that were significantly expanded in both SARS-CoV-2 spike wells and at least one common cold coronavirus spike condition were defined as cross-reactive. CDR3 homology was assessed with Levenshtein distances (stringdist) and unrooted phylogenetic trees (ape) in R version 3.6.1. TCRdb trimmed the raw reads at Q25, called clones with MiXCR and kept productive beta chains. Rows with a matching CDR3 protein are joined into one entry that keeps the most common DNA and genes. These V and J calls derive from TCRdb rather than the authors' analysis. Counted in this sample were approximately 24,000 distinct CDR3 sequences; 64% of them appeared once. The leading ten clones occupy around 5% of the sample.

Deletion took 2 bases off V and 3 bases off J, with a span of 8 bases between the germline ends. CDR1 and CDR2, looked up from the germline V gene, are MNHEY and SVGAGI. Measured from the cysteine to the phenylalanine, the CDR3 is 13 residues long. CDR3 DNA only is kept here, 39 bases in frame from base 1. The data were taken from a study of vaccination and CD4 T cells after COVID-19 (dated by TCRdb to the early 2020s). Turning to the overall study: Convalescent patients had a positive SARS-CoV-2 result on nasal swab PCR, and of these patients, 8 or 9 had mild disease and one had severe disease. The convalescent cohort included six males and four females, with two Hispanic individuals, seven Caucasians, two Asians and one multiracial person. Each participant got two doses of either the Pfizer-BioNTech BNT162b2 vaccine (n=8) or the Moderna mRNA-1273 vaccine (n=2). Post-COVID blood samples from convalescent patients were collected a median of approximately 93 days after diagnosis, with a range of about 35 to 180 days. Post-vaccine blood samples were collected a median of 72 days after the second vaccine dose, ranging from roughly 14 to 241 days. The cultures were stimulated with overlapping spike peptide pools from SARS-CoV-2 and from the common cold coronaviruses HCoV-NL63, HCoV-OC43 and HCoV-229E. As controls, cultures received a CEFX viral epitope pool (the positive control), an HIV-1 Nef peptide pool (the negative control), or no peptide at all. In ten to eleven COVID-19 convalescent patients and a handful of infection-naive healthy vaccine recipients, researchers compared the spike-specific CD4+ TCR repertoire from before mRNA vaccination with the repertoire from after. The study at large found these results: The number of convalescent patients in the study was relatively small, and the study did not examine early timepoints following natural infection. Nearly all vaccine-specific clones in convalescent patients (304 of 307) were mono-reactive for SARS-CoV-2 spike rather than cross-reactive with common cold coronaviruses. Although the median number of SARS-CoV-2-reactive clonotypes went up from 20 to 25 after infection to 38 after vaccination, the increase was not significant. In convalescent patients, a median around 83% of post-vaccine SARS-CoV-2-reactive clones were detected only after vaccination, and vaccine-specific priming was suggested by this finding.

The chain is encoded by TRBV6-5 joined to TRBJ2-7; the D gene is perhaps TRBD1, on 5 matching bases. The sequencing sample was made of CD4+ T cells from blood, cultured in vitro. The TCR comes from a human donor who had recovered from COVID-19. Read as DNA, the sequence is TGTGCCAGCAGTTACGGGGCCGTCTACGAGCAGTACTTC. The translation is CASSYGAVYEQYF.